This passage covers 24 T cell receptor beta chains from one sample sequenced in a study of blood T cell repertoires in COVID-19. Profiled with immunoSEQ multiplex PCR; TCRdb holds only in-frame clones, not every one. The data hold 110,000 or so clones, with nearly 90% observed a single time. Material: peripheral blood. Every receptor here comes from a woman between 70 and 85 years old who had recovered from COVID-19.

The rearrangement joins TRBV10-3 to TRBJ2-1; 12 bases line up with TRBD2. There are 15 residues in the CDR3. V dropped 2 bases and J dropped 5; count of bases not matched to a gene: 1. Germline lookup yields CDR1 ENHRY and CDR2 SYGVKD. DNA for the CDR3: TGTGCCATCAGTGAGGGACTAGCGGGGAACAATGAGCAGTTCTTC. Its protein is CAISEGLAGNNEQFF.

The gene calls are TRBV27 and TRBJ1-4; D is unclear. Germline V CDR1 and CDR2: MNHEY, SMNVEV (reference sequence). V lost 4 bases to trimming and J lost 0 bases, with 6 bases between them. This CDR3 spans 14 amino acids. CDR3 region: CASSSVATNEKLFF. CDR3 DNA: TGTGCCAGCAGTTCCGTTGCAACTAATGAAAAACTGTTTTTT.

This chain links TRBV4-1 with TRBJ2-1; possible D gene TRBD2, 5 bases. Germline V gene sequence: CDR1 MGHRA, CDR2 YSYEKL. The CDR3 extends over 15 amino acids. Between the trimmed V and J ends, which lost 0 bases and 12 bases, there was a span of 18 bases. CDR3 nucleotides: TGCGCCAGCAGCCAAGACCCAAAGACTACTAGTCGGCAGTTCTTC. This gives the protein CASSQDPKTTSRQFF.

V is TRBV6-2 or TRBV6-3 and J is TRBJ1-1; a weak D match, TRBD1 (5 bases). Trimming cost V 0 bases and J 5 bases, with 7 bases left between them. The germline CDR1 and CDR2 sequences are MNHEY and SVGEGT. This CDR3 is built from 13 residues. Here the CDR3 DNA reads TGTGCCAGCAGTTACTCCGGGGGGACTGAAGCTTTCTTT. It codes for CASSYSGGTEAFF.

This clone has a handful of counts. The V and J genes are TRBV2 and TRBJ1-6; the match to TRBD1 covers 8 bases. This CDR3 is built from 15 residues. The ends lost 2 bases at V and 9 bases at J; junction bases unmatched: 6. Germline V gives CDR1 SNHLY, CDR2 FYNNEI. CDR3 DNA: TGTGCCAGCAGTGAAAACAGGGGGTATGGTTCACCCCTCCACTTT. Residues: CASSENRGYGSPLHF.

V is TRBV5-6 and J is TRBJ2-3, with 7 bases lining up with TRBD1. J was trimmed by 2 bases and V by 3 bases; bases with no gene match: 6. The CDR3 totals 15 residues. CDR1 and CDR2 from the germline V gene are SGHDT and YYEEEE. The CDR3 region has the DNA TGTGCCAGCAGCTGGACAGGAGGACCCACAGATACGCAGTATTTT. It specifies CASSWTGGPTDTQYF.

The chain joins TRBV18 to TRBJ2-6; 9 nucleotides match TRBD1. CDR3 length equals 18 residues. Losses at the gene ends were 4 bases for V and 0 bases for J; bases not matched to a gene: 7. Germline V gene data show CDR1 as KGHSH and CDR2 as LQKENI. In DNA, the CDR3 is TGTGCCAGCTCACGGGAAACAGGGGGCACCTCTGGGGCCAACGTCCTGACTTTC. Translating it yields CASSRETGGTSGANVLTF. Based on the CDR3 plus reference TRBV18 and TRBJ2-6, the full variable domain is NAGVMQNPRHLVRRRGQEARLRCSPMKGHSHVYWYRQLPEEGLKFMVYLQKENIIDESGMPKERFSAEFPKEGPSILRIQQVVRGDSAAYFCASSRETGGTSGANVLTFGAGSRLTVL.

The rearrangement links TRBV20-1 to TRBJ1-4, with D maybe TRBD1 (5 bases). Germline CDR1 is DFQATT and CDR2 is SNEGSKA (reference sequence). The CDR3 sequence is 14 residues long. Trimming removed 3 bases at V and 7 bases at J, with 15 bases between. The CDR3 DNA reads as TGCAGTGCTAGTCGGGGGAGAGGAGCTGAAAAACTGTTTTTT. Translating it yields CSASRGRGAEKLFF.

The chain is built from TRBV6-6 and TRBJ1-4, with D tentatively TRBD1 (6 bases). The CDR3 extends over 13 amino acids. The V gene's germline CDR1 is MNHNY and CDR2 SVGAGI (reference sequence). V dropped 6 bases and J dropped 16 bases, with 21 bases sitting between them. The CDR3 is CASSRQVGSPAFF. The DNA of the CDR3 is TGTGCCAGCAGCCGACAGGTTGGCTCCCCAGCGTTTTTT.

V and J are TRBV15 and TRBJ1-1; no firm D call. V lost 6 bases to trimming and J lost 0 bases, with 11 bases between them. The germline gives CDR1 LNHNV, CDR2 YYDKDF (reference sequence). This CDR3 has 14 residues. The CDR3 spells CATSYDRVNTEAFF. The CDR3 nucleotides are TGTGCCACCAGTTACGATAGAGTGAACACTGAAGCTTTCTTT.

The CDR3 DNA sequence: TGTGCCTCACAGGGGGCGGGAGGCTACACCTTC. Protein: CASQGAGGYTF. The chain recombines TRBV30 with TRBJ1-2; TRBD1 agrees at 9 bases. V shed 7 bases and J 8 bases; nucleotides not matched to a gene: 5. The CDR3 spans 11 residues. From germline, CDR1 is GTSNPN and CDR2 SVGIG (reference sequence).

The V and J genes are TRBV18 and TRBJ1-4, with 10 bases matching TRBD1. V was clipped by 6 bases and J by 8 bases; unmatched bases: 3. Germline V gene sequence: CDR1 KGHSH, CDR2 LQKENI. The CDR3 sequence is 13 residues long. Here the CDR3 reads CASSPDRGEKLFF. The CDR3 region has the DNA TGTGCCAGCTCGCCGGACAGGGGGGAAAAACTGTTTTTT. Full variable domain (rest looked up from reference TRBV18 and TRBJ1-4): NAGVMQNPRHLVRRRGQEARLRCSPMKGHSHVYWYRQLPEEGLKFMVYLQKENIIDESGMPKERFSAEFPKEGPSILRIQQVVRGDSAAYFCASSPDRGEKLFFGSGTQLSVL.

The rearrangement joins TRBV6-4 to TRBJ2-2, with D tentatively TRBD1 (6 bases). V was clipped by 6 bases and J by 6 bases, with 14 bases between them. Germline V gene sequence: CDR1 MRHNA, CDR2 SNTAGT. This CDR3 contains 14 residues. Written as DNA, the CDR3 is TGTGCCAGCAGGGGGGCTAGTCTCGCCGGGGAGCTGTTTTTT. It yields the protein CASRGASLAGELFF.

The CDR3 DNA reads as TGTGCCACCAGTGATCCACAGGATCCCTACTATGGCTACACCTTC. Its translation: CATSDPQDPYYGYTF. The J gene is TRBJ1-2, the V gene TRBV24-1; possible D gene TRBD1, 5 bases. V lost 3 bases and J 3 bases, leaving 13 bases between the germline ends. CDR1 and CDR2 from the germline V gene are KGHDR and SFDVKD. CDR3 length: 15 residues.

The chain carries TRBV5-4 and TRBJ2-2; TRBD2 matches at 9 bases. The CDR3 sequence is 15 residues long. The trim removed 2 bases at V and 6 bases at J, leaving 5 bases unmatched. Germline values: CDR1 SGHNT, CDR2 YYREEE (reference sequence). The CDR3 region has the DNA TGTGCCAGCAGCTTTACTGCTAGCGGGGCCGGGGAGCTGTTTTTT. Its translation: CASSFTASGAGELFF.

The V and J genes are TRBV6-2 or TRBV6-3 and TRBJ2-1; D is ambiguous. The CDR3 runs to 12 residues. V was trimmed by 6 bases and J by 13 bases, leaving 16 bases between them. CDR1 and CDR2 from the germline V gene are MNHEY and SVGEGT. The CDR3 coding sequence is TGTGCCAGCAGCCCGAGGATTGGAGCTCAGTTCTTC. Residues: CASSPRIGAQFF.

This clone was seen more than once but under ten times. This sequence joins TRBV5-1 and TRBJ2-1; 8 bases fit TRBD2. Germline values: CDR1 SGHRS, CDR2 YFSETQ. Losses at the gene ends were 4 bases for V and 5 bases for J; bases not matched to a gene: 8. The CDR3 has 15 residues. The CDR3 sequence is CASSPQRENHNEQFF. The CDR3 bases are TGCGCCAGCAGCCCCCAGCGGGAGAACCACAATGAGCAGTTCTTC. Looking up the rest from reference TRBV5-1 and TRBJ2-1 gives the full variable domain: KAGVTQTPRYLIKTRGQQVTLSCSPISGHRSVSWYQQTPGQGLQFLFEYFSETQRNKGNFPGRFSGRQFSNSRSEMNVSTLELGDSALYLCASSPQRENHNEQFFGPGTRLTVL.

The V gene is TRBV18, the J gene TRBJ1-5, with D perhaps matching TRBD1 (6 bases). The CDR3 covers 15 residues. Looked up from germline, CDR1 is KGHSH and CDR2 is LQKENI. Trimming left V 2 bases short and J 7 bases short, with 15 bases between. The CDR3 protein is CASSPEVGGRQPQHF. Written as DNA, the CDR3 is TGTGCCAGCTCACCAGAAGTGGGGGGGCGGCAGCCCCAGCATTTT.

The rearrangement uses TRBV7-6 and TRBJ2-1; 8 nucleotides align to TRBD1. Germline V gene lookup returns CDR1 SGHVS and CDR2 FNYEAQ. With 4 bases clipped from V and 7 bases from J, the junction kept 9 bases outside the gene matches. This CDR3 contains 15 residues. The CDR3 DNA sequence: TGTGCCAGCAGCTGGAGACAGGGGCGGGGTAATGAGCAGTTCTTC. It translates to CASSWRQGRGNEQFF.

The rearrangement joins TRBV11-3 to TRBJ1-1; tentatively, D is TRBD1 (6 bases). Germline CDR1 SGHNT, CDR2 YENEEA. The CDR3 totals 11 residues. Trimming shortened V by 3 bases and J by 8 bases, and 7 bases separated the two germline ends. The CDR3 spells CASSFGQEAFF. The CDR3 DNA reads as TGTGCCAGCAGCTTCGGACAGGAAGCTTTCTTT.

This rearrangement joins TRBV6-6 to TRBJ2-7; D is undetermined. V dropped 2 bases and J dropped 0 bases, with 11 bases sitting between them. CDR3 length: 15 amino acids. Germline V gives CDR1 MNHNY, CDR2 SVGAGI (reference sequence). In DNA form, the CDR3 reads TGTGCCAGCAGTTACCCATCTAGATACTCCTACGAGCAGTACTTC. Translating gives CASSYPSRYSYEQYF.

CDR3 region: CASSPYLGAEETQYF. The DNA of the CDR3 is TGCGCCAGCAGCCCTTACTTGGGGGCCGAAGAGACCCAGTACTTC. The rearrangement joins TRBV4-3 to TRBJ2-5, with TRBD1 as a possible D gene (6 bases). V was shortened by 4 bases and J by 3 bases, with 15 bases between the two germline ends. Germline V gene sequence: CDR1 LGHNA, CDR2 YSLEER. CDR3 size: 15 residues.

The J gene is TRBJ1-2, the V gene TRBV7-8; TRBD1 matches 7 bases. V gave up 2 bases and J gave up 1 base; unmatched junction bases: 4. The germline V gene encodes CDR1 SGHVS and CDR2 FQNEAQ. The CDR3 loop spans 15 amino acids. The CDR3 protein is CASSLFGQDNYGYTF. Written as DNA, the CDR3 is TGTGCCAGCAGCTTATTTGGACAGGATAACTATGGCTACACCTTC.

J is TRBJ2-5 and V is TRBV7-2, with D unclear. Germline lookup yields CDR1 SGHTA and CDR2 FQGNSA. Deletions cut 3 bases from V and 0 bases from J, with 11 bases between. The CDR3 totals 15 residues. The CDR3 nucleotides are TGTGCCAGCAGCTTTTATCGAGATGACCAAGAGACCCAGTACTTC. Translating it yields CASSFYRDDQETQYF. Drawing the rest from reference TRBV7-2 and TRBJ2-5, the complete variable domain is GAGVSQSPSNKVTEKGKDVELRCDPISGHTALYWYRQSLGQGLEFLIYFQGNSAPDKSGLPSDRFSAERTGGSVSTLTIQRTQQEDSAVYLCASSFYRDDQETQYFGPGTRLLVL.